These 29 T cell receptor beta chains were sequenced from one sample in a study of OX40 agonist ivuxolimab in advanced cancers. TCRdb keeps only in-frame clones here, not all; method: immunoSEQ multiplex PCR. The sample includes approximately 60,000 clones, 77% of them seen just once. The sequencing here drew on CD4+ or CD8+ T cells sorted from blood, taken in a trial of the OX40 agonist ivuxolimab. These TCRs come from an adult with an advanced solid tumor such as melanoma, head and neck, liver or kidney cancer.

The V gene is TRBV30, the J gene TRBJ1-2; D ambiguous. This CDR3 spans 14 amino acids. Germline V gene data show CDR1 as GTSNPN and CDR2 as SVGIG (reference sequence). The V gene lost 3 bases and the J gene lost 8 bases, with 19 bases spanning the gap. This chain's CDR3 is CAWRPPEGEEGYTF. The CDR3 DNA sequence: TGTGCCTGGAGGCCTCCGGAGGGCGAAGAAGGCTACACCTTC.

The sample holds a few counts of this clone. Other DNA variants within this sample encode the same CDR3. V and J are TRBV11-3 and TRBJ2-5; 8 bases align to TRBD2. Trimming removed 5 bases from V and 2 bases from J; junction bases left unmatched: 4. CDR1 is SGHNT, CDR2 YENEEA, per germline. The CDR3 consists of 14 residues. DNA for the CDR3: TGTGCCAGCAGCCCCGGGGGGGCGCAAGAGACCCAGTACTTC. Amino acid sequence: CASSPGGAQETQYF.

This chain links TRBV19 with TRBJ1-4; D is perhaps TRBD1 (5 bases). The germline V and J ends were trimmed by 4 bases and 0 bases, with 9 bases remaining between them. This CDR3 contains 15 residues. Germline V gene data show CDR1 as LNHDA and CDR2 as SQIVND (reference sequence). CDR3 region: CASSRQSATNEKLFF. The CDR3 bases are TGTGCCAGTAGTAGACAGAGTGCAACTAATGAAAAACTGTTTTTT.

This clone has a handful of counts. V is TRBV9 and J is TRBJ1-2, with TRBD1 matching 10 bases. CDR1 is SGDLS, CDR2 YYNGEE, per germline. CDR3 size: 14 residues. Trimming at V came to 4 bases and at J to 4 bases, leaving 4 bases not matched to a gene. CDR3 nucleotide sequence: TGTGCCAGCAGCCGGGGGACAGGGGCCTATGGCTACACCTTC. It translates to CASSRGTGAYGYTF.

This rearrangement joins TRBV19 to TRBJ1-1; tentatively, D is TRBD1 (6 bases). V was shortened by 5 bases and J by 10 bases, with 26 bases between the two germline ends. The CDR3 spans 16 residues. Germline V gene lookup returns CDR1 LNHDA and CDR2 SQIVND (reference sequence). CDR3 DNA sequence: TGTGCCAGTAGTGTAACAGGGAGGAAACATGGGGTTGGAGCTTTCTTT. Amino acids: CASSVTGRKHGVGAFF.

The CDR3 region is CASRLYRTGGNTEAFF. DNA of the CDR3: TGCGCCAGCAGACTATACCGGACAGGGGGCAACACTGAAGCTTTCTTT. The gene calls are TRBV5-1 and TRBJ1-1, with 11 bases lining up with TRBD1. Germline values: CDR1 SGHRS, CDR2 YFSETQ. The CDR3 is 16 amino acids. The J segment lost 2 bases and the V segment lost 5 bases, leaving 8 bases of the junction unmatched. Drawing the rest from reference TRBV5-1 and TRBJ1-1, the complete variable domain is KAGVTQTPRYLIKTRGQQVTLSCSPISGHRSVSWYQQTPGQGLQFLFEYFSETQRNKGNFPGRFSGRQFSNSRSEMNVSTLELGDSALYLCASRLYRTGGNTEAFFGQGTRLTVV.

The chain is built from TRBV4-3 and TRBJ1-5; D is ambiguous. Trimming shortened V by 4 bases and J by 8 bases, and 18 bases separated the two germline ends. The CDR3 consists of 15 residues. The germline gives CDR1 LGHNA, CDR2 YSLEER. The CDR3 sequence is CASSPRSGGWEPQHF. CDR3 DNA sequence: TGCGCCAGCAGCCCCCGTTCGGGCGGATGGGAGCCCCAGCATTTT.

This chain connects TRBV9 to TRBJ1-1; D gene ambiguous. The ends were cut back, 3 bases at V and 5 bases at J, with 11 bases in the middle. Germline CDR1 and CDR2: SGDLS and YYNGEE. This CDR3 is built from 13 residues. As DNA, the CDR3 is TGTGCCAGCAGCGCCACTTCCACGACTGAAGCTTTCTTT. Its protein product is CASSATSTTEAFF. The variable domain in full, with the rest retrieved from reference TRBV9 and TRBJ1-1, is DSGVTQTPKHLITATGQRVTLRCSPRSGDLSVYWYQQSLDQGLQFLIQYYNGEERAKGNILERFSAQQFPDLHSELNLSSLELGDSALYFCASSATSTTEAFFGQGTRLTVV.

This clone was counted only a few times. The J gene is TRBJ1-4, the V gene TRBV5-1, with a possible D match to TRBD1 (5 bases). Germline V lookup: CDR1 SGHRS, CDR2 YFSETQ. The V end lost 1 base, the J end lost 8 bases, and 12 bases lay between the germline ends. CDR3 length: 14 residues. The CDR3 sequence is CASSLTGFGEKLFF. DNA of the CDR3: TGCGCCAGCAGCTTGACAGGCTTTGGGGAAAAACTGTTTTTT.

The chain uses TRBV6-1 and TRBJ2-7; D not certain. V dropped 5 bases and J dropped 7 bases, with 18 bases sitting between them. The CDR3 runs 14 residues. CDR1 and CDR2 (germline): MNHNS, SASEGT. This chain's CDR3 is CASSSEQYSGEQYF. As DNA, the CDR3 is TGTGCCAGCAGTTCCGAACAGTACTCCGGGGAGCAGTACTTC.

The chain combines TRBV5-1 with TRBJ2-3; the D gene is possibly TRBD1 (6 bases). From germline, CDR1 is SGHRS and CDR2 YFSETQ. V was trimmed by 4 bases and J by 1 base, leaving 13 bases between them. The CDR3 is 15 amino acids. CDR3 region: CASSTRTGRTDTQYF. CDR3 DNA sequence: TGCGCCAGCAGCACTAGAACAGGGCGCACAGATACGCAGTATTTT.

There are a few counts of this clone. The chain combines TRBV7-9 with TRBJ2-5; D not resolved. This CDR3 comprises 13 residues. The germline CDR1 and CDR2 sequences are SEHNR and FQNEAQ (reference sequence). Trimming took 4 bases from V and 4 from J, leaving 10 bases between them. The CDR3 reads CASSSRGPETQYF. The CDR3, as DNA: TGTGCCAGCAGCTCCCGAGGCCCAGAGACCCAGTACTTC.

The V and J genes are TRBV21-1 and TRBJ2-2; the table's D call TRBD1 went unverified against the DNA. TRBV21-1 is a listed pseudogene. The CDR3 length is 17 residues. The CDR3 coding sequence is TGTGCCAGCAGCAAAGGGAAAGGGACACCTAACACCGGGGAGCTGTTTTTT. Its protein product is CASSKGKGTPNTGELFF.

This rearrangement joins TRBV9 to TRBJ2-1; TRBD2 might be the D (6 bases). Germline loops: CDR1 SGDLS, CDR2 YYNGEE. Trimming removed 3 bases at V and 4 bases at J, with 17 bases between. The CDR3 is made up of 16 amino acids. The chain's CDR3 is CASSGPAGQIYNEQFF. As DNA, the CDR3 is TGTGCCAGCAGCGGTCCGGCGGGGCAGATATACAATGAGCAGTTCTTC.

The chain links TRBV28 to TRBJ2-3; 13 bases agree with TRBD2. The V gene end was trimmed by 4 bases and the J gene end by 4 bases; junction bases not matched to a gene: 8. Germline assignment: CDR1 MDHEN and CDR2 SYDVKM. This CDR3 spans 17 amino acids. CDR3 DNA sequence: TGTGCCAGCAGTTCCTCACTAGCGGGAGGGCCCGCAGATACGCAGTATTTT. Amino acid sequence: CASSSSLAGGPADTQYF. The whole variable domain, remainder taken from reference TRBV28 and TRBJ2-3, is DVKVTQSSRYLVKRTGEKVFLECVQDMDHENMFWYRQDPGLGLRLIYFSYDVKMKEKGDIPEGYSVSREKKERFSLILESASTNQTSMYLCASSSSLAGGPADTQYFGPGTRLTVL.

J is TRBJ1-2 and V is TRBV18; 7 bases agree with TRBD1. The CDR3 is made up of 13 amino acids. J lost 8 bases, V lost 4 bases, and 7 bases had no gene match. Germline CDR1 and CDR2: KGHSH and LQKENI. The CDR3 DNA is TGTGCCAGCTCACTGGACAGGCAACCCGGCTACACCTTC. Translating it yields CASSLDRQPGYTF.

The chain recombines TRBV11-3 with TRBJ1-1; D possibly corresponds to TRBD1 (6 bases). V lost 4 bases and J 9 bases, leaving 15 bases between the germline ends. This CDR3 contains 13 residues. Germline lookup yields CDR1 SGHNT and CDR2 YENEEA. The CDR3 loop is CASSSGQLTQAFF. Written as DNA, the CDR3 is TGTGCCAGCAGCTCCGGACAGCTGACTCAAGCTTTCTTT.

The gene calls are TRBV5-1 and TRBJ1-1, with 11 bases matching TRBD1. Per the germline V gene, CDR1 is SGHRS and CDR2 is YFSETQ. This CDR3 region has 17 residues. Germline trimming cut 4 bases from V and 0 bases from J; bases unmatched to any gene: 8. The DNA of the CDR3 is TGCGCCAGCAGCCACTGGACAGGGGGCGGGTTGAACACTGAAGCTTTCTTT. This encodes CASSHWTGGGLNTEAFF.

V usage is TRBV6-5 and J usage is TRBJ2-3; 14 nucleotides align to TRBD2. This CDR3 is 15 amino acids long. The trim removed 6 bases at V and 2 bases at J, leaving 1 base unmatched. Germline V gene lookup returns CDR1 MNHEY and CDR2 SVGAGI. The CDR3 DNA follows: TGTGCCAGCAGGGGACTAGCGGGGGTCACAGATACGCAGTATTTT. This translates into CASRGLAGVTDTQYF.

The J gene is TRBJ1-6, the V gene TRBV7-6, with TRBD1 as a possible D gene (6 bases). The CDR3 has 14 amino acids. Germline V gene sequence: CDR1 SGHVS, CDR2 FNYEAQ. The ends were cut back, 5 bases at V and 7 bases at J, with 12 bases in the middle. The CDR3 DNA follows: TGTGCCAGCAGCCCCGGGAGGGGGAATTCACCCCTCCACTTT. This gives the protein CASSPGRGNSPLHF.

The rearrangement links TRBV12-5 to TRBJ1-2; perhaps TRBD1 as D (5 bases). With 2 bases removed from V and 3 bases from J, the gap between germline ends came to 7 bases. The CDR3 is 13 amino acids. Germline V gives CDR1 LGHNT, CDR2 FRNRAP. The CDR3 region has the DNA TGTGCTAGTGGTTTGCAGACAGACTATGGCTACACCTTC. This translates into CASGLQTDYGYTF.

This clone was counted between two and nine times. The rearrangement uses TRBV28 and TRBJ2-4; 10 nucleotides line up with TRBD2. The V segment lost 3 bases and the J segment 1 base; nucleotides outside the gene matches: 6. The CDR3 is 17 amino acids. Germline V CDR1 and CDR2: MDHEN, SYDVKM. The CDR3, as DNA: TGTGCCAGCAGTTTGATAGCGGGAGGAAGGGCCAAAAACATTCAGTACTTC. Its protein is CASSLIAGGRAKNIQYF.

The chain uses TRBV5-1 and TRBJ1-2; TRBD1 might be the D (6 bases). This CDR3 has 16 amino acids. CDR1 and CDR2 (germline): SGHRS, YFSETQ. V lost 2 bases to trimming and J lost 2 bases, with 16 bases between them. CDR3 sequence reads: CASSFEGGAGNYGYTF. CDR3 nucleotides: TGCGCCAGCAGCTTCGAGGGGGGCGCCGGAAACTATGGCTACACCTTC. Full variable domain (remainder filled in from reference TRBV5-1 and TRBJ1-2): KAGVTQTPRYLIKTRGQQVTLSCSPISGHRSVSWYQQTPGQGLQFLFEYFSETQRNKGNFPGRFSGRQFSNSRSEMNVSTLELGDSALYLCASSFEGGAGNYGYTFGSGTRLTVV.

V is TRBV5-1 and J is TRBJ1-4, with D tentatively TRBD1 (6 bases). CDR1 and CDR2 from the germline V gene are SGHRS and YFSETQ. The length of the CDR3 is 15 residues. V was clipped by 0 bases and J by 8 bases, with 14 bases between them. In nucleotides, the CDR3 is TGCGCCAGCAGCTTGGGTACGGCAAGGGGGGAAAAACTGTTTTTT. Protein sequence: CASSLGTARGEKLFF.

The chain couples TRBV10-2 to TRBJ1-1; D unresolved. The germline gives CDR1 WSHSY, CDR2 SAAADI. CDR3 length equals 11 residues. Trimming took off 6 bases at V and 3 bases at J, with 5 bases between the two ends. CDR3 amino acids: CASRDYTEAFF. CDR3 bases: TGCGCCAGCAGAGACTACACTGAAGCTTTCTTT.

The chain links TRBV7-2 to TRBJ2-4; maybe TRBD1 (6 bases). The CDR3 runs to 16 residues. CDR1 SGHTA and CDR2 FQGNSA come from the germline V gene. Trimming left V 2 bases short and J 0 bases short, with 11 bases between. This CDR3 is CASSLSGVLAKNIQYF. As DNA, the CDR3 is TGTGCCAGCAGCTTATCAGGGGTTTTAGCCAAAAACATTCAGTACTTC.

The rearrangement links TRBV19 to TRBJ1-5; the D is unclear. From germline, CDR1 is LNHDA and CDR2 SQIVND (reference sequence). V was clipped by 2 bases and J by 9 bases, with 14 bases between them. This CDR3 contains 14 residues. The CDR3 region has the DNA TGTGCCAGTAGTATAAGCTCCACCCATCCGCCCCAGCATTTT. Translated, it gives CASSISSTHPPQHF. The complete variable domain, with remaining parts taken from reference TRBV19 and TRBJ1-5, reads DGGITQSPKYLFRKEGQNVTLSCEQNLNHDAMYWYRQDPGQGLRLIYYSQIVNDFQKGDIAEGYSVSREKKESFPLTVTSAQKNPTAFYLCASSISSTHPPQHFGDGTRLSIL.

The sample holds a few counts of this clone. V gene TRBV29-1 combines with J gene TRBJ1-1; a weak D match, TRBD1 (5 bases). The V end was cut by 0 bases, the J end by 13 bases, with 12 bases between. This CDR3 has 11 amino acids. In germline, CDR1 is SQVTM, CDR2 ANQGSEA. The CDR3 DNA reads TGCAGCGTTGAAGATGGGCAGGGCAGTTTCTTT. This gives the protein CSVEDGQGSFF. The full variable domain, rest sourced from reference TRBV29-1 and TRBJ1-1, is SAVISQKPSRDICQRGTSLTIQCQVDSQVTMMFWYRQQPGQSLTLIATANQGSEATYESGFVIDKFPISRPNLTFSTLTVSNMSPEDSSIYLCSVEDGQGSFFGQGTRLTVV.

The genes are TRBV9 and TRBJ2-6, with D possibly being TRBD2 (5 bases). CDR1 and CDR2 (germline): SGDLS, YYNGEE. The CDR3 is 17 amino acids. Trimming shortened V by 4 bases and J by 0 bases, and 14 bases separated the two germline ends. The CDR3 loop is CASSLLGRISGANVLTF. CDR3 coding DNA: TGTGCCAGCAGCTTACTAGGACGGATCTCTGGGGCCAACGTCCTGACTTTC.